Shown below are 16 T cell receptor beta chains from a single sample sequenced in a study of CD8+ T cells in alopecia areata. Sample treatment: oral pan-JAK inhibitor, 5-10 mg twice daily. The sequencing template was cDNA reverse transcribed from extracted RNA. TCRdb's copy holds only in-frame clones and misses some; the assay was immunoSEQ multiplex PCR. The table has about 190,000 clones, roughly three fifths seen once. The sample was CD4+ T cells sorted from blood, taken at week 4, from a patient treated with tofacitinib. Receptors originate from a human donor with alopecia areata.

This rearrangement joins TRBV29-1 to TRBJ1-2, with 7 bases aligning to TRBD1. V shed 7 bases and J 0 bases; nucleotides not matched to a gene: 5. Per the germline V gene, CDR1 is SQVTM and CDR2 is ANQGSEA. This CDR3 has 13 amino acids. The CDR3 DNA follows: TGCAGCGCGTACAGGGGTACTAACTATGGCTACACCTTC. Residues: CSAYRGTNYGYTF.

CDR3 region: CASSPDRDDEQFF. Written as DNA, the CDR3 is TGTGCCAGCAGTCCGGACAGGGACGATGAGCAGTTCTTC. The chain has TRBV6-5 and TRBJ2-1, with TRBD1 matching 8 bases. Germline CDR1 and CDR2: MNHEY and SVGAGI. This CDR3 spans 13 amino acids. V was clipped by 5 bases and J by 8 bases; unmatched bases: 5.

This rearrangement joins TRBV2 to TRBJ2-3, with a possible D match to TRBD2 (5 bases). This CDR3 comprises 13 residues. Germline V lookup: CDR1 SNHLY, CDR2 FYNNEI. The V end lost 7 bases, the J end lost 5 bases, and 13 bases lay between the germline ends. Written as DNA, the CDR3 is TGTGCCAGCAACCTTAATCGGGGAGATACGCAGTATTTT. It encodes CASNLNRGDTQYF.

The genes are TRBV2 and TRBJ2-1, with 7 bases that match TRBD2. The CDR3 totals 12 residues. V dropped 4 bases and J dropped 9; count of bases not matched to a gene: 3. CDR1 is SNHLY and CDR2 is FYNNEI in the germline V gene. This chain's CDR3 is CASSGAGSEQFF. The CDR3 nucleotides are TGTGCCAGCAGTGGAGCGGGGAGTGAGCAGTTCTTC.

The genes are TRBV18 and TRBJ2-5; D remains unclear. CDR1 is KGHSH, CDR2 LQKENI, per germline. CDR3 length equals 13 residues. The V end lost 2 bases, the J end lost 0 bases, and 4 bases lay between the germline ends. The CDR3 DNA reads as TGTGCCAGCTCACCAGAGTACCAAGAGACCCAGTACTTC. Amino acids: CASSPEYQETQYF. The variable domain in full, completed from reference TRBV18 and TRBJ2-5, reads NAGVMQNPRHLVRRRGQEARLRCSPMKGHSHVYWYRQLPEEGLKFMVYLQKENIIDESGMPKERFSAEFPKEGPSILRIQQVVRGDSAAYFCASSPEYQETQYFGPGTRLLVL.

The rearrangement joins TRBV10-3 to TRBJ2-7, with 7 bases that match TRBD1. The J segment lost 4 bases and the V segment lost 8 bases, leaving 11 bases of the junction unmatched. The CDR3 loop spans 14 amino acids. CDR1 ENHRY and CDR2 SYGVKD come from the germline V gene. The CDR3: CAISQQQGPYEQYF. The CDR3 DNA is TGTGCCATCTCTCAGCAACAGGGGCCGTACGAGCAGTACTTC.

As for this clone: At the DNA level, this CDR3 is encoded by other sequences in the same sample as well. This rearrangement joins TRBV5-1 to TRBJ2-1; D may be TRBD2 (5 bases). In germline, CDR1 is SGHRS, CDR2 YFSETQ. Trimming took off 0 bases at V and 10 bases at J, with 8 bases between the two ends. The CDR3 has 12 residues. The CDR3 nucleotides are TGCGCCAGCAGCTTGGTAGGAGGCGAGCAGTTCTTC. This sequence encodes CASSLVGGEQFF.

V usage is TRBV25-1 and J usage is TRBJ2-1; 10 nucleotides line up with TRBD2. J gave up 6 bases and V 5 bases, and 16 bases lay outside the gene matches. Germline lookup yields CDR1 MGHDK and CDR2 SYGVNS. This CDR3 is built from 18 residues. The CDR3 loop is CASSRGGYSGRLLNEQFF. CDR3 nucleotides: TGTGCCAGCAGTAGGGGGGGCTATAGCGGGAGGCTCCTCAATGAGCAGTTCTTC.

This clone was seen more than once but under ten times. The chain employs TRBV29-1 and TRBJ1-2; D uncertain. This CDR3 is built from 13 residues. V gave up 3 bases and J gave up 7 bases, with 15 bases separating them. Germline loops: CDR1 SQVTM, CDR2 ANQGSEA. The CDR3 sequence: CSVDGPPTVGYTF. The CDR3 DNA is TGCAGCGTTGATGGACCCCCAACGGTTGGCTACACCTTC.

This clone was observed a few times. The V and J genes are TRBV19 and TRBJ2-7, with 10 nucleotides matching TRBD1. V dropped 4 bases and J dropped 1; count of bases not matched to a gene: 7. There are 16 residues in the CDR3. The germline gives CDR1 LNHDA, CDR2 SQIVND (reference sequence). The CDR3 coding sequence is TGTGCCAGTAGTACGCCAGGGACAGGGGAATCCTACGAGCAGTACTTC. Its protein product is CASSTPGTGESYEQYF.

This clone was picked up a small number of times. The chain has TRBV10-3 and TRBJ2-7; 7 nucleotides align to TRBD2. Unmatched junction bases numbered 10, after V lost 3 bases and J lost 5 bases. This CDR3 is built from 15 residues. Per germline, CDR1 ENHRY and CDR2 SYGVKD. This chain's CDR3 is CAISEPRDGRNEQYF. The CDR3 DNA reads TGTGCCATCAGTGAACCCCGGGACGGGAGGAACGAGCAGTACTTC.

About this clone itself: Other nucleotide sequences from this sample produce the same CDR3. The chain employs TRBV30 and TRBJ2-5, with TRBD1 identical over 9 bases. CDR3 length equals 12 residues. V shed 5 bases and J 3 bases; nucleotides not matched to a gene: 1. The germline V gene has CDR1 GTSNPN and CDR2 SVGIG (reference sequence). This CDR3 is CAWGDREETQYF. The CDR3 DNA follows: TGTGCCTGGGGGGACAGGGAAGAGACCCAGTACTTC.

The rearrangement uses TRBV29-1 and TRBJ2-3; TRBD1 matches at 10 bases. Trimming at V came to 7 bases and at J to 6 bases, leaving 7 bases not matched to a gene. The CDR3 spans 13 residues. Germline V lookup: CDR1 SQVTM, CDR2 ANQGSEA. CDR3 sequence: CSARQGAGDTQYF. As DNA, the CDR3 is TGCAGCGCCAGACAGGGGGCGGGGGATACGCAGTATTTT.

The chain joins TRBV6-5 to TRBJ2-7; maybe TRBD1 (6 bases). The CDR3 loop spans 14 amino acids. With 7 bases removed from V and 2 bases from J, the gap between germline ends came to 15 bases. Germline V gives CDR1 MNHEY, CDR2 SVGAGI. CDR3 nucleotide sequence: TGTGCCAGCAAACTGAACAGGGCTACCTACGAGCAGTACTTC. The encoded protein is CASKLNRATYEQYF.

In its sample, this clone was seen a few times. The chain recombines TRBV7-6 with TRBJ2-6, with a tentative D call TRBD1 (5 bases). Trimming removed 10 bases at V and 3 bases at J, with 13 bases between. There are 14 residues in the CDR3. Germline CDR1 and CDR2: SGHVS and FNYEAQ. CDR3 in amino acids: CATQGLGGANVLTF. CDR3 DNA: TGTGCCACCCAGGGTTTAGGTGGGGCCAACGTCCTGACTTTC.

The chain couples TRBV7-2 to TRBJ2-3, with D tentatively TRBD2 (6 bases). Trimming stripped 3 bases from V and 5 bases from J, with 15 bases between. The CDR3 is made up of 15 amino acids. Per the germline V gene, CDR1 is SGHTA and CDR2 is FQGNSA. The DNA of the CDR3 is TGTGCCAGCAGCTTGGCTAGCGCGCCGGGAGATACGCAGTATTTT. Translating gives CASSLASAPGDTQYF.